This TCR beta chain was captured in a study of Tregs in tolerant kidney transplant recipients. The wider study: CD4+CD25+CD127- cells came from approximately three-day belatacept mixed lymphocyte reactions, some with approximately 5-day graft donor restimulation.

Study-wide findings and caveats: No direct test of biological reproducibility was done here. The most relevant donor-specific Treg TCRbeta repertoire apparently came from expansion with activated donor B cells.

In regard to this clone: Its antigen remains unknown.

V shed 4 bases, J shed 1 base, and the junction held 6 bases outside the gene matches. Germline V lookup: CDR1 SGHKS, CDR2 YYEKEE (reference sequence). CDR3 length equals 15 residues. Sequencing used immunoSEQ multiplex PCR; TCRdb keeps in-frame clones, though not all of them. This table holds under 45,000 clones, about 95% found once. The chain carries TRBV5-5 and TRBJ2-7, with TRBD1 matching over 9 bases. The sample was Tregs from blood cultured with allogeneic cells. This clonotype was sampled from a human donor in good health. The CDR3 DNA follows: TGTGCCAGCAGCAACCGGGACAGGGTTTCCTACGAGCAGTACTTC. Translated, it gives CASSNRDRVSYEQYF. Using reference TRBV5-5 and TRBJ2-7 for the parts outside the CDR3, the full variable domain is DAGVTQSPTHLIKTRGQQVTLRCSPISGHKSVSWYQQVLGQGPQFIFQYYEKEERGRGNFPDRFSARQFPNYSSELNVNALLLGDSALYLCASSNRDRVSYEQYFGPGTRLTVT.